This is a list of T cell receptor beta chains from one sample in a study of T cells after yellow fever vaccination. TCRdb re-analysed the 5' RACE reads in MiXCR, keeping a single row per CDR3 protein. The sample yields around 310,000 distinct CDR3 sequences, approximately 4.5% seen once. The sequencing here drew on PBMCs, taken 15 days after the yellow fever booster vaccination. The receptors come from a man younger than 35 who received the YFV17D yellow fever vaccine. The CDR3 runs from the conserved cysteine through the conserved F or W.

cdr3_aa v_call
CSAGTGGNEQYF TRBV29-1
CASSLAPGGNQPQHF TRBV5-6
CASRDSGAEQFF TRBV9
CASSPAGGAQETQYF TRBV7-7
CAISVTSGGRTGELFF TRBV10-3
CSARDGATGNTIYF TRBV20-1
CASSLGGINYGYTF TRBV5-4
CASSYWAGGPYNEQFF TRBV6-5
CASSYGQISEQYF TRBV6-6
CASSSGTSGGLFQETQYF TRBV27
CASSYIRESGARHTQYF TRBV6-5
CASSRGGGYQETQYF TRBV7-2
CAWSVGVNTEAFF TRBV30
CASRPTGQVGGDTEAFF TRBV6-5
CASSLEALGETQYF TRBV5-1
CASSHYTEAFF TRBV18
CASSSLPGLRDGYTF TRBV6-6
CASSPYDRGWDTEAFF TRBV7-2
CASSLLNSYNEQFF TRBV5-1
CASSQDPRQIYGYTF TRBV4-3
CSARQDYGYTF TRBV20-1
CASTLLGSQNTGELFF TRBV12-3/TRBV12-4
CSARGGTNYGYTF TRBV20-1
CASSLKGDQPQHF TRBV5-1
CASTGAPNYGYTF TRBV12-3/TRBV12-4
CASSLWDSRNEKLFF TRBV7-2
CATSQSQGFGGYTF TRBV24-1
CSARWPGTGAFF TRBV20-1
CASSPRGRTTRNTGELFF TRBV7-9
CASSSSTSGGTQAYEQYF TRBV7-9
CSVPAASGGALNTGELFF TRBV29-1
CASSLLGGSGNSPLHF TRBV5-5
CASCLETSTDTQYF TRBV5-1
CAISPGDQVWSQHF TRBV10-3
CASRQGGTTEAFF TRBV5-4
CASSRGGRNEQYF TRBV4-2
CASTPAGRNSPLHF TRBV12-3/TRBV12-4
CASSYSRPEVYEQYF TRBV6-5
CASRVGGPGTSYEQYF TRBV5-1
CASSQGASETQYF TRBV4-3
CASSLGAGNRGDQPQHF TRBV7-2
CASSLFETRNTEAFF TRBV7-6
CASSPYRGQSEQFF TRBV7-8
CASSDRSGGHNSPLHF TRBV9
CAAGDSGLWKAFF TRBV27
CASSETGSGYTF TRBV13
CASSLTRGDTEAFF TRBV7-2